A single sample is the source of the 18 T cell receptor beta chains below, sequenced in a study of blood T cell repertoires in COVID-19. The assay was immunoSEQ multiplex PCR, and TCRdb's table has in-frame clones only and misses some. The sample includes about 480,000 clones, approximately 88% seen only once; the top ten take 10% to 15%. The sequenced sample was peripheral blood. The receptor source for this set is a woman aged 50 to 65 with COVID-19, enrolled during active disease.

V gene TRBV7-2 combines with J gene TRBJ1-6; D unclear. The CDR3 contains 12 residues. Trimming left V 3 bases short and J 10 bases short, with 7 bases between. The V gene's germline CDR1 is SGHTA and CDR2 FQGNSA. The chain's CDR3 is CASSFGRSPLHF. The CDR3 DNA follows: TGTGCCAGCAGCTTTGGGCGATCACCCCTCCACTTT.

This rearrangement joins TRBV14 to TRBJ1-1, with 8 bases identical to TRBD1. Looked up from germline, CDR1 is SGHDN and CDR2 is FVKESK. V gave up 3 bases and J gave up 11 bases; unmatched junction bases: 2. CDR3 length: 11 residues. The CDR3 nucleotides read TGTGCCAGCAGCCAGGGACAGGAGGCTTTCTTT. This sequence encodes CASSQGQEAFF.

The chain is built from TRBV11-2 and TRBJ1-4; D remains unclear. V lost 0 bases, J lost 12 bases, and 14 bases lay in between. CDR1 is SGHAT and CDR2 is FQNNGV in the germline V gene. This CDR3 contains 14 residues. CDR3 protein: CASSLEPGHGELFF. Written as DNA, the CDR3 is TGTGCCAGCAGCTTAGAGCCAGGTCACGGCGAACTGTTTTTT.

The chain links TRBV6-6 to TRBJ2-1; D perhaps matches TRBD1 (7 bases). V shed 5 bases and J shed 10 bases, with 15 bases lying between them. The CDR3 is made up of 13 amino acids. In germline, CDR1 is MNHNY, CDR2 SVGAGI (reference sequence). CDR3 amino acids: CASSARLGGEQFF. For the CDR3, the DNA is TGTGCCAGCAGTGCCCGACTAGGGGGCGAGCAGTTCTTC.

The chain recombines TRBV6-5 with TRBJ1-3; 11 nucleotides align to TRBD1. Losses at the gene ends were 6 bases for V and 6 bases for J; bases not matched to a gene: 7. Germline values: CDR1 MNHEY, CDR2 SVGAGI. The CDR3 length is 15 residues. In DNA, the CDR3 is TGTGCCAGCAGCCGATGGACAGGGGGCGAAAACACCATATATTTT. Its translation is CASSRWTGGENTIYF.

As DNA, the CDR3 is TGTGCCAGCAGTTACGAGGGTTTTACCGGGGAGCTGTTTTTT. Translating gives CASSYEGFTGELFF. The chain employs TRBV6-5 and TRBJ2-2; perhaps TRBD2 as D (5 bases). The CDR3 runs 14 residues. CDR1 is MNHEY and CDR2 is SVGAGI in the germline V gene. Trimming shortened V by 2 bases and J by 5 bases, and 9 bases separated the two germline ends.

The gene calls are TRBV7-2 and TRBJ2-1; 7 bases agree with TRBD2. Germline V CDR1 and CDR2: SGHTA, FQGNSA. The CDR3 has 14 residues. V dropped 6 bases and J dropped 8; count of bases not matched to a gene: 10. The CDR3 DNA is TGTGCCAGCAGTCCACGGGGGGACGGCCATGAGCAGTTCTTC. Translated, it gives CASSPRGDGHEQFF.

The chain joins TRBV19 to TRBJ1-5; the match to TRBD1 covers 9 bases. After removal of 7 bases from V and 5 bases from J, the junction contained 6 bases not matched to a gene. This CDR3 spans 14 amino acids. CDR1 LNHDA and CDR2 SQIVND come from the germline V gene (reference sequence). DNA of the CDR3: TGTGCCAGTAAAGAACAGGGGGCGGATCAGCCCCAGCATTTT. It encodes CASKEQGADQPQHF.

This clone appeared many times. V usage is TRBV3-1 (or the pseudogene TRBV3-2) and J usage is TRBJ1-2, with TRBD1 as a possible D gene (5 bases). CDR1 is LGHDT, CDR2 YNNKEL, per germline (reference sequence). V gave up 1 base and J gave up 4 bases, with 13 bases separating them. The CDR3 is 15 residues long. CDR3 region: CASSQGPQGLYGYTF. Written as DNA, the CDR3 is TGTGCCAGCAGCCAAGGCCCCCAGGGACTCTATGGCTACACCTTC.

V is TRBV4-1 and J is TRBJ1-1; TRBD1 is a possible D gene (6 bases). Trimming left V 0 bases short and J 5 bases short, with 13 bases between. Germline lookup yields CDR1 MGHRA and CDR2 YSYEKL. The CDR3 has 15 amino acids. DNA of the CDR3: TGCGCCAGCAGCCAAGATACAGGGTCAGGGACTGAAGCTTTCTTT. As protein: CASSQDTGSGTEAFF.

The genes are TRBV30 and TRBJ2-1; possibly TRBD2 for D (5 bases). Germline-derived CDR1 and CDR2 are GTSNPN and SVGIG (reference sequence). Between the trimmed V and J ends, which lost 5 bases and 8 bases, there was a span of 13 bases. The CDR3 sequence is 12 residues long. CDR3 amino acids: CAWGRAGDEQFF. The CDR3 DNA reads TGTGCCTGGGGAAGGGCCGGGGATGAGCAGTTCTTC.

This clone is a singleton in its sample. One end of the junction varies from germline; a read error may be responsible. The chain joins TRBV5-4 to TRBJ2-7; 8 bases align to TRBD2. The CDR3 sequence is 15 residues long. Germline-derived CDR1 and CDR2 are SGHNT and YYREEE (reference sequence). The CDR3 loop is CASRIGTSLAYKQYF. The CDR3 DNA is TGTGCCAGCAGAATCGGGACTAGTCTCGCCTACAAGCAGTACTTC. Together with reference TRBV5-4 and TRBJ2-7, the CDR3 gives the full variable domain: ETGVTQSPTHLIKTRGQQVTLRCSSQSGHNTVSWYQQALGQGPQFIFQYYREEENGRGNFPPRFSGLQFPNYSSELNVNALELDDSALYLCASRIGTSLAYKQYFGPGTRLTVT.

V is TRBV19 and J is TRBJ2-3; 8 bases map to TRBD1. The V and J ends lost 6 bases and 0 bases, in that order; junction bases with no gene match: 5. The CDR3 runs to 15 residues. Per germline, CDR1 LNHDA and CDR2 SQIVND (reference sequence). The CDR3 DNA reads TGTGCCAGTAGCTTGACAGGGGCTAGCACAGATACGCAGTATTTT. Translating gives CASSLTGASTDTQYF. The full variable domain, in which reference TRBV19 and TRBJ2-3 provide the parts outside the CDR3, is DGGITQSPKYLFRKEGQNVTLSCEQNLNHDAMYWYRQDPGQGLRLIYYSQIVNDFQKGDIAEGYSVSREKKESFPLTVTSAQKNPTAFYLCASSLTGASTDTQYFGPGTRLTVL.

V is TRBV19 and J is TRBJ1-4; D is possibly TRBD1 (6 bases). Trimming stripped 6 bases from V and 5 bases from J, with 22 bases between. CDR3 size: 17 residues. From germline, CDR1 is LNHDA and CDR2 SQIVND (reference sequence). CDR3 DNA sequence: TGTGCCAGTAGCTCCCGGGCCGGTGACAGGAGAAATGAAAAACTGTTTTTT. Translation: CASSSRAGDRRNEKLFF. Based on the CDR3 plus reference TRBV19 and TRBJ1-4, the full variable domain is DGGITQSPKYLFRKEGQNVTLSCEQNLNHDAMYWYRQDPGQGLRLIYYSQIVNDFQKGDIAEGYSVSREKKESFPLTVTSAQKNPTAFYLCASSSRAGDRRNEKLFFGSGTQLSVL.

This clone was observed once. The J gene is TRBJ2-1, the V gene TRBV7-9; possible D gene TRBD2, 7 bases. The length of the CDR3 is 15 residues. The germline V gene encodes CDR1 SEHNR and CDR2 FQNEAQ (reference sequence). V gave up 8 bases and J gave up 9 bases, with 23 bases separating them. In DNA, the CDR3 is TGTGCCAGCCCGGGGGGCCTGAGTAGGAACGGTGAGCAGTTCTTC. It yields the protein CASPGGLSRNGEQFF.

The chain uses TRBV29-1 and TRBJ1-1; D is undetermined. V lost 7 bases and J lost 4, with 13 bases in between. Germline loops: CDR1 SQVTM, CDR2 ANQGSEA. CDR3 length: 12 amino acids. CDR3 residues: CSAIAIGTEAFF. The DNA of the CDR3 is TGCAGCGCCATTGCTATTGGCACTGAAGCTTTCTTT.

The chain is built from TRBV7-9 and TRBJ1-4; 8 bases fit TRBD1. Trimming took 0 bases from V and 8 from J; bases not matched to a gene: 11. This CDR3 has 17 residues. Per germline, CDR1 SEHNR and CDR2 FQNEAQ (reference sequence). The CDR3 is CASSLAGIGQGYEKLFF. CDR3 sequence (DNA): TGTGCCAGCAGCTTAGCGGGTATTGGACAGGGATACGAAAAACTGTTTTTT.

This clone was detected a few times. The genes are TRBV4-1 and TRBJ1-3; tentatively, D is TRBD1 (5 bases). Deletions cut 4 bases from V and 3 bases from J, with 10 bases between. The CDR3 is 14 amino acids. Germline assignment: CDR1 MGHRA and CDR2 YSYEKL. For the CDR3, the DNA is TGCGCCAGCAGCCGCCCGGGACTTGGAAACACCATATATTTT. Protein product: CASSRPGLGNTIYF.